Listed below are T cell receptor beta chains from one sample, sequenced in a study of blood T cell repertoires in COVID-19. TCRdb's copy holds only in-frame clones and misses some; the assay was immunoSEQ multiplex PCR. The sample shows some 70,000 clones, 85% to 90% of them seen only once. The sample taken for sequencing was peripheral blood. The receptors here all came from an elderly man with acute or convalescent COVID-19. Both conserved end residues are part of each CDR3. D genes are given only for firm matches. Size is omitted from some rows. Given values are once, few, many or a class for expanded clones.

clone_size,d_call,j_call,v_call,cdr3_nt,cdr3_aa
NA,TRBD1,TRBJ2-1,TRBV6-5,TGTGCCAGCAGAAAAGACCGGGACAGGGAGCAGTTCTTC,CASRKDRDREQFF
NA,NA,TRBJ2-5,TRBV28,TGTGCCAGCAGTTTATCTACTCCTAAGCGAGAGACCCAGTACTTC,CASSLSTPKRETQYF
NA,TRBD1,TRBJ1-2,TRBV15,TGTGCCACCAGCAGAGATCTGGACAGGATAAACTATGGCTACACCTTC,CATSRDLDRINYGYTF
NA,NA,TRBJ2-3,TRBV3-1/TRBV3-2,TGTGCCAGCAGCCAAGACGGGGGCGGGAGTGCCGCAGATACGCAGTATTTT,CASSQDGGGSAADTQYF
NA,TRBD1,TRBJ1-2,TRBV19,TGTGCCAGTAGTTCCGACAGGGAGAACTATGGCTACACCTTC,CASSSDRENYGYTF
NA,TRBD1,TRBJ1-3,TRBV7-8,TGTGCCAGCAGCTCTGACAGGGTCGCTGGAAACACCATATATTTT,CASSSDRVAGNTIYF
NA,NA,TRBJ1-1,TRBV28,TGTGCCAGCAGTTTTTTGGGGCCCACTGAAGCTTTCTTT,CASSFLGPTEAFF
NA,TRBD1,TRBJ1-2,TRBV7-2,TGTGCCAGCAGCTTAGAGCGGACAGGATATGGCTACACCTTC,CASSLERTGYGYTF
NA,TRBD2,TRBJ2-5,TRBV19,TGTGCCAGTAGCCGCTCAGCGGGAGTGGTGGAGACCCAGTACTTC,CASSRSAGVVETQYF
NA,NA,TRBJ2-5,TRBV4-3,TGCGCCAGCAGCCAAGACCAGGCACACCGGGAGACCCAGTACTTC,CASSQDQAHRETQYF
NA,NA,TRBJ2-5,TRBV28,TGTGCCAGCAGTACCACAGCCGCTCCGAAACAAGAGACCCAGTACTTC,CASSTTAAPKQETQYF
NA,TRBD2,TRBJ2-7,TRBV6-5,TGTGCCAGCCGGGAGGGGACGTGGGTTACTTACGAGCAGTACTTC,CASREGTWVTYEQYF
NA,TRBD1,TRBJ1-2,TRBV12-3/TRBV12-4,TGTGCCAGCAGGCGGGGACAGGTGAAGGGCTACACCTTC,CASRRGQVKGYTF
NA,NA,TRBJ1-6,TRBV30,TGTGCCTGGAGCCGGGCCCCGGGAAAGGGTTCACCCCTCCACTTT,CAWSRAPGKGSPLHF
NA,NA,TRBJ2-1,TRBV19,TGTGCCAGTAGTCTAAGCAGCCTCAGGAATTACAATGAGCAGTTCTTC,CASSLSSLRNYNEQFF
NA,TRBD2,TRBJ2-2,TRBV15,TGTGCCACCAGCAGAAGCGGGAGGAACACCGGGGAGCTGTTTTTT,CATSRSGRNTGELFF
once,NA,TRBJ2-5,TRBV7-9,TGTGCCAGCAGCTTAACCGTCGGGACCCAGTACTTC,CASSLTVGTQYF
NA,TRBD1,TRBJ2-7,TRBV28,TGTGCCAGCACCCAAATTCGGACAGGCTACGAGCAGTACTTC,CASTQIRTGYEQYF
NA,TRBD2,TRBJ2-1,TRBV18,TGTGCCAGCTCACCTGTGGGACTATCCTTAAGCAAGTCCTACAATGAGCAGTTCTTC,CASSPVGLSLSKSYNEQFF
NA,NA,TRBJ2-7,TRBV6-5,TGTGCCAGCATTTATAGGGGATCCTACGAGCAGTACTTC,CASIYRGSYEQYF
few,NA,TRBJ1-2,TRBV14,TGTGCCAGCAGCCATGTAGTAAATCCCTCCCATGGCTACACCTTC,CASSHVVNPSHGYTF
few,NA,TRBJ1-5,TRBV4-3,TGCGCCAGCAGCCAAGATCTCCGGGGAAATCAGCCCCAGCATTTT,CASSQDLRGNQPQHF
NA,TRBD1,TRBJ2-7,TRBV30,TGTGCCTGGGACAGGGGACAGTATCCCTACGAGCAGTACTTC,CAWDRGQYPYEQYF
NA,TRBD1,TRBJ1-2,TRBV6-2/TRBV6-3,TGTGCCAGCAGCCATCAGGGACAGTCGACACGCTATGGAGGCTACACCTTC,CASSHQGQSTRYGGYTF
few,NA,TRBJ2-5,TRBV9,TGTGCCAGCAGCCCGACCCCTGCGGCAGCGGAGACCCAGTACTTC,CASSPTPAAAETQYF
NA,TRBD1,TRBJ1-5,TRBV19,TGTGCCAGTAAAGGAGGGACAGGGGAATTTGGTCAGCCCCAGCATTTT,CASKGGTGEFGQPQHF
NA,TRBD1,TRBJ1-6,TRBV28,TGTGCCAGCACCGATCCGGGACAGTATAATTCACCCCTCCACTTT,CASTDPGQYNSPLHF
NA,NA,TRBJ1-2,TRBV29-1,TGCAGCGTTGCCCCCGCTTTGACAGGACCCAACTATGGCTACACCTTC,CSVAPALTGPNYGYTF
NA,TRBD2,TRBJ2-3,TRBV18,TGTGCCAGCTCTCCGGGACTAGCGGGAGGTGGAGATACGCAGTATTTT,CASSPGLAGGGDTQYF
NA,NA,TRBJ1-5,TRBV6-2/TRBV6-3,TGTGCCAGCAGTTACCCACAGCCACTCTATAGCAATCAGCCCCAGCATTTT,CASSYPQPLYSNQPQHF
NA,NA,TRBJ1-1,TRBV24-1,TGTGCCACCAGTGATTTGCAGGATCCTCCTGAAGCTTTCTTT,CATSDLQDPPEAFF
NA,NA,TRBJ1-5,TRBV7-2,TGTGCCAGCAGCATCCTAGGGGGGGGGATTCAGCCCCAGCATTTT,CASSILGGGIQPQHF
NA,NA,TRBJ2-1,TRBV29-1,TGCAGCGTTAGTCCAGGAAGCTCCTACAATGAGCAGTTCTTC,CSVSPGSSYNEQFF
NA,TRBD1,TRBJ1-5,TRBV30,TGTGCCTGGAGGGGACAGAGTAATCAGCCCCAGCATTTT,CAWRGQSNQPQHF
NA,NA,TRBJ1-5,TRBV18,TGTGCCAGCTCCCTCATGGGAGGGGACGGCAATCAGCCCCAGCATTTT,CASSLMGGDGNQPQHF
NA,TRBD1,TRBJ1-2,TRBV11-3,TGTGCCAGCAGCGCCGGGACAGGGGCCGGCTATGGCTACACCTTC,CASSAGTGAGYGYTF
NA,TRBD1,TRBJ1-1,TRBV7-2,TGTGCCAGCAGTCGGGACAGGAACACTGAAGCTTTCTTT,CASSRDRNTEAFF
NA,NA,TRBJ2-7,TRBV5-6,TGTGCCAGCAGCTTGGACAGCTTGTACGAGCAGTACTTC,CASSLDSLYEQYF
NA,NA,TRBJ1-5,TRBV9,TGTGCCAGCAGCGCGGCGGGTTCGGGCAATCAGCCCCAGCATTTT,CASSAAGSGNQPQHF
NA,NA,TRBJ1-4,TRBV5-1,TGCGCCAGCAGCTTGGGACAGATTGCAACTAATGAAAAACTGTTTTTT,CASSLGQIATNEKLFF
NA,TRBD2,TRBJ2-5,TRBV29-1,TGCAGCGTTGAAGAGCCCCCCCGGCTAGCGGGACGGGAGACCCAGTACTTC,CSVEEPPRLAGRETQYF
few,TRBD1,TRBJ1-1,TRBV18,TGTGCCAGCTCCCCAACAGGGGGCAGCACTGAAGCTTTCTTT,CASSPTGGSTEAFF
NA,TRBD1,TRBJ2-2,TRBV7-7,TGTGCCAGCAGCCTGGGACAGGGGGGAACCGGGGAGCTGTTTTTT,CASSLGQGGTGELFF
NA,NA,TRBJ2-7,TRBV13,TGTGCCAGCAGCCGAACCCCCAGGGGTGGGGAGCAGTACTTC,CASSRTPRGGEQYF
NA,TRBD1,TRBJ2-6,TRBV19,TGTGCCAGTAAAAAGGGACGGAGCCGGGACAGGGGGCCTGGGGCCAACGTCCTGACTTTC,CASKKGRSRDRGPGANVLTF
NA,TRBD1,TRBJ1-2,TRBV19,TGTGCCAGTACCCCAACCGGGACAGGGGGGTTAAGGCGAAACTATGGCTACACCTTC,CASTPTGTGGLRRNYGYTF
NA,NA,TRBJ2-1,TRBV9,TGTGCCAGCAGCGTAGACCTCCCCAGGGGAAATGAGCAGTTCTTC,CASSVDLPRGNEQFF
NA,TRBD1,TRBJ2-1,TRBV2,TGTGCCAGCAGTGCGCGAGGGGGCGACAATGAGCAGTTCTTC,CASSARGGDNEQFF
once,TRBD2,TRBJ2-4,TRBV4-3,TGCGCCAGCAGCCAAGATTTAGCGGGTTGGGGCGCCAAAAACATTCAGTACTTC,CASSQDLAGWGAKNIQYF
NA,TRBD1,TRBJ1-1,TRBV3-1/TRBV3-2,TGTGCCAGCAGCCCAAGGGACAGGGGATTGGACACTGAAGCTTTCTTT,CASSPRDRGLDTEAFF
NA,TRBD1,TRBJ1-1,TRBV11-3,TGTGCCAGCAGCTTAGTAATGGACAGGGACACTGAAGCTTTCTTT,CASSLVMDRDTEAFF